Following are 6 T cell receptor beta chains from one sample sequenced in a study of shared clonotypes between healthy human individuals. The data were produced by immunoSEQ multiplex PCR, yet TCRdb's version contains in-frame clones alone and is incomplete. Here the sample spans 1,400,000 or so clones, around 98.5% being singletons. The sample was naive CD4+ T cells sorted from blood. Described subset: CD45RA+ positively selected. The receptors were gathered from a man aged 25 to 45 in good health.

This clone was counted only a few times. V gene TRBV9 combines with J gene TRBJ2-1; D may be TRBD2 (6 bases). Between the trimmed V and J ends, which lost 4 bases and 4 bases, there was a span of 12 bases. Germline lookup yields CDR1 SGDLS and CDR2 YYNGEE. This CDR3 has 14 amino acids. The CDR3 here is CASSLRDLYNEQFF. As DNA, the CDR3 is TGTGCCAGCAGCCTGAGGGACTTATACAATGAGCAGTTCTTC.

This chain connects TRBV30 to TRBJ2-2, with 10 bases aligning to TRBD1. The CDR3 covers 19 residues. Looked up from germline, CDR1 is GTSNPN and CDR2 is SVGIG (reference sequence). V lost 0 bases and J lost 4; bases outside the gene matches: 14. In nucleotides, the CDR3 is TGTGCCTGGAGTGTTATGGGACAGGGGTTCGGGCATGCCACCGGGGAGCTGTTTTTT. Translating it yields CAWSVMGQGFGHATGELFF.

The chain carries TRBV7-9 and TRBJ2-3, with 12 nucleotides matching TRBD2. Germline V gives CDR1 SEHNR, CDR2 FQNEAQ (reference sequence). There are 17 residues in the CDR3. Trimming cost V 5 bases and J 1 base; bases outside gene matches: 7. CDR3 protein: CASSHDRTSGGTDTQYF. CDR3 nucleotides: TGTGCCAGCAGCCACGACCGGACTAGCGGGGGCACAGATACGCAGTATTTT.

This chain's CDR3 is CASSVAPSGRNEQFF. DNA of the CDR3: TGTGCCAGCAGCGTAGCTCCTAGCGGGAGGAATGAGCAGTTCTTC. The chain carries TRBV9 and TRBJ2-1; 11 bases map to TRBD2. The CDR3 has 15 amino acids. With 0 bases clipped from V and 7 bases from J, the junction kept 3 bases outside the gene matches. From germline, CDR1 is SGDLS and CDR2 YYNGEE.

CDR3 bases: TGTGCCAGCAGGCAGGGCAGCATAAAATACGAGCAGTACTTC. Residues: CASRQGSIKYEQYF. V is TRBV28 and J is TRBJ2-7, with a possible D match to TRBD1 (5 bases). In germline, CDR1 is MDHEN, CDR2 SYDVKM. This CDR3 has 14 residues. V gave up 6 bases and J gave up 4 bases, with 16 bases separating them.

The J gene is TRBJ2-2, the V gene TRBV7-9; D might be TRBD1 (5 bases). The germline V gene has CDR1 SEHNR and CDR2 FQNEAQ (reference sequence). The CDR3 consists of 16 residues. Between the trimmed V and J ends, which lost 1 base and 4 bases, there was a span of 13 bases. DNA for the CDR3: TGTGCCAGCAGCTTAGGGCATGGGGCGGCCACCGGGGAGCTGTTTTTT. Translated, it gives CASSLGHGAATGELFF. The entire variable domain, with the rest obtained from reference TRBV7-9 and TRBJ2-2, is as follows: DTGVSQNPRHKITKRGQNVTFRCDPISEHNRLYWYRQTLGQGPEFLTYFQNEAQLEKSRLLSDRFSAERPKGSFSTLEIQRTEQGDSAMYLCASSLGHGAATGELFFGEGSRLTVL.